The rows below give T cell receptor beta chains drawn from one sample of a study of OX40 agonist ivuxolimab in advanced cancers. Produced via immunoSEQ multiplex PCR; TCRdb's table is partial and in-frame only. The table records tens of thousands of clones, around 79% of them present only once. Sample: CD4+ or CD8+ T cells sorted from blood, taken in a trial of the OX40 agonist ivuxolimab. Source of these receptors: an adult with an advanced solid tumor such as melanoma, head and neck, liver or kidney cancer. Each CDR3 is given with its conserved first and last residue. The order of the fields is D gene, clone size, J gene, V gene, CDR3 DNA, CDR3 protein. The D gene is left open where the match is weak. Clone size, where shown, is once, few, many, or a class for clones that have expanded.

.	.	TRBJ1-1	TRBV6-5	TGTGCCAGCAGTTACGGGGCGGGGGTGGTCACTGAAGCTTTCTTT	CASSYGAGVVTEAFF
.	.	TRBJ2-3	TRBV5-1	TGCGCCAGCAGCTTGGGGACAGTCAGCACAGATACGCAGTATTTT	CASSLGTVSTDTQYF
TRBD1	.	TRBJ1-4	TRBV4-1	TGCGCCAGCAGCCAAGATCGTCAGGGGGCAACTAATGAAAAACTGTTTTTT	CASSQDRQGATNEKLFF
.	.	TRBJ1-5	TRBV27	TGTGCCAGCAGTGCCCTGGGGGGCAACAACCTTTATAGCAATCAGCCCCAGCATTTT	CASSALGGNNLYSNQPQHF
.	.	TRBJ1-1	TRBV27	TGTGCCAGCAGCCGCCAGAACACTGAAGCTTTCTTT	CASSRQNTEAFF
TRBD2	once	TRBJ2-3	TRBV11-1	TGTGCCAGCAGCTCAACTAGCGGGGGGGCCCGGGATACGCAGTATTTT	CASSSTSGGARDTQYF
.	.	TRBJ2-4	TRBV4-1	TGCGCCAGCAGCCAAGTCCCGGGCCGCGAAAACATTCAGTACTTC	CASSQVPGRENIQYF
.	.	TRBJ2-5	TRBV5-4	TGTGCCAGCAGCTTGCAACAGGGACGTGGAGAGACCCAGTACTTC	CASSLQQGRGETQYF
TRBD1	.	TRBJ1-3	TRBV6-5	TGTGCCAGCAGGACCGGGACAGCCTCTGGAAACACCATATATTTT	CASRTGTASGNTIYF
TRBD2	.	TRBJ2-3	TRBV7-6	TGTGCCAGCAGCTCAGGAGGACTAGCGGCACATCAAGGCACAGATACGCAGTATTTT	CASSSGGLAAHQGTDTQYF
.	few	TRBJ1-1	TRBV10-3	TGTGCCATCAGTGAATTGACGGACGGGAAAGCTTTCTTT	CAISELTDGKAFF
TRBD2	.	TRBJ2-1	TRBV5-1	TGCGCCAGCAGCTTTCCGACTAGCGGCAACTCCTACAATGAGCAGTTCTTC	CASSFPTSGNSYNEQFF
.	once	TRBJ2-3	TRBV28	TGTGCCAGCAAAGGCGCTAGCACAGATACGCAGTATTTT	CASKGASTDTQYF
.	.	TRBJ2-1	TRBV10-1	TGCGCCAGCAGTGACGGCGGGCCGGTCAATGAGCAGTTCTTC	CASSDGGPVNEQFF
.	.	TRBJ2-3	TRBV9	TGTGCCAGCAGCGGTTTTGCGGGGCGCACAGATACGCAGTATTTT	CASSGFAGRTDTQYF
TRBD2	.	TRBJ2-1	TRBV10-3	TGTGCCATCAGTGAAACTAGCGGGAGATACAATGAGCAGTTCTTC	CAISETSGRYNEQFF
.	.	TRBJ2-1	TRBV28	TGTGCCAGCAGGGGGGCGGGTTACCTCGATGAGCAGTTCTTC	CASRGAGYLDEQFF